This T cell receptor beta chain was sequenced during a study of T cells in Graves' hyperthyroidism and ophthalmopathy. Pregnant or lactating patients were excluded, as were those with uncontrolled infection or other autoimmune disease. It was RNA transcripts that yielded the amplified TCR beta CDR3 regions. An initial round of RT-PCR targeting the TCR CDR3 relied on the HTBI primer set. TCRdb used MiXCR to reprocess the multiplex PCR reads, holding one entry per CDR3 protein. The table records about 210,000 distinct CDR3 sequences, about a sixth of them present only once. The CDR3 is 13 residues long. CDR1 and CDR2 from the germline V gene are ENHRY and SYGVKD. Trimming cost V 10 bases and J 3 bases; bases outside gene matches: 4. This clonotype turned up a few times.

This chain uses TRBV10-3 with TRBJ1-4, with 8 bases identical to TRBD1. The sample taken for sequencing was blood. This TCR was recovered from a man aged 45 to 65 with Graves' hyperthyroidism. The CDR3 nucleotides read TGTGCCACGACAGGGGCGGCTAATGAAAAACTGTTTTTT. Encoded protein: CATTGAANEKLFF.